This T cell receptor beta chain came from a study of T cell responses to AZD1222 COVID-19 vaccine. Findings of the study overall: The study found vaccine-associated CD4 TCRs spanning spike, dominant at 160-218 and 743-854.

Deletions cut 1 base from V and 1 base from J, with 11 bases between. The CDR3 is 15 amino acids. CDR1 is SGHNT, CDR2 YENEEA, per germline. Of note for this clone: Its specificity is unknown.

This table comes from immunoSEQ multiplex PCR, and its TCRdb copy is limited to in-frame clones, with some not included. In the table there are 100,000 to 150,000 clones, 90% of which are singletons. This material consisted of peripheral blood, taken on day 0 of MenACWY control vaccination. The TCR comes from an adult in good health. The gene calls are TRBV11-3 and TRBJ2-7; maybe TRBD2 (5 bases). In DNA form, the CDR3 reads TGTGCCAGCAGCTTAGGAGCGGATCCTTCCTACGAGCAGTACTTC. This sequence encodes CASSLGADPSYEQYF.